Listed below are T cell receptor beta chains from one sample, sequenced in a study of cytomegalovirus exposure and HLA in healthy donors. Sequencing was performed with immunoSEQ multiplex PCR; in TCRdb, only in-frame clones are kept and a portion is missing. This sample has over 150,000 clones; around 75% occur once, and the top ten carry 1.3% to 1.5%. The sample was PBMCs. These receptors all come from a man aged 18 to 35 in good health and CMV-seronegative. Each CDR3 is given with its conserved first and last residue. Each record gives: clone size, J gene, V gene, D gene, CDR3 protein, CDR3 DNA. The D gene is left open where the match is weak. Rows give clone size only sometimes, using once, few, many, or a class for an expanded clone.

>-|TRBJ2-1|TRBV10-1|TRBD2
CASSGTSGSAEQFF
TGCGCCAGCAGTGGGACTAGCGGGAGCGCCGAGCAGTTCTTC
>-|TRBJ2-1|TRBV19|TRBD2
CASSTSGGTSDEQFF
TGTGCCAGTAGTACCTCCGGCGGGACTAGCGATGAGCAGTTCTTC
>-|TRBJ2-6|TRBV27|-
CASSPFTPNVLTF
TGTGCCAGCAGCCCCTTCACACCCAACGTCCTGACTTTC
>-|TRBJ2-2|TRBV27|TRBD2
CASSPGRGWGTGELFF
TGTGCCAGCAGTCCGGGGCGGGGGTGGGGGACCGGGGAGCTGTTTTTT
>-|TRBJ2-2|TRBV2|TRBD2
CASRGGRVDTGELFF
TGTGCCAGCAGGGGCGGGAGGGTAGACACCGGGGAGCTGTTTTTT
>-|TRBJ2-3|TRBV4-1|TRBD2
CASRPQRGRTDTQYF
TGCGCCAGCAGACCGCAGCGGGGGCGCACAGATACGCAGTATTTT
>-|TRBJ1-2|TRBV28|TRBD1
CASSVGTGTFYGYTF
TGTGCCAGCAGTGTAGGGACAGGGACCTTCTATGGCTACACCTTC
>-|TRBJ1-4|TRBV7-2|TRBD1
CASSLDRGGKKLFF
TGTGCCAGCAGCTTGGACAGGGGTGGTAAAAAACTGTTTTTT
>once|TRBJ1-2|TRBV2|-
CASSQGTGRSYGYTF
TGTGCCAGCAGTCAGGGTACAGGGCGGTCCTATGGCTACACCTTC
>few|TRBJ2-2|TRBV12-5|-
CASGLRGELFF
TGTGCTAGTGGTTTGCGGGGGGAGCTGTTTTTT